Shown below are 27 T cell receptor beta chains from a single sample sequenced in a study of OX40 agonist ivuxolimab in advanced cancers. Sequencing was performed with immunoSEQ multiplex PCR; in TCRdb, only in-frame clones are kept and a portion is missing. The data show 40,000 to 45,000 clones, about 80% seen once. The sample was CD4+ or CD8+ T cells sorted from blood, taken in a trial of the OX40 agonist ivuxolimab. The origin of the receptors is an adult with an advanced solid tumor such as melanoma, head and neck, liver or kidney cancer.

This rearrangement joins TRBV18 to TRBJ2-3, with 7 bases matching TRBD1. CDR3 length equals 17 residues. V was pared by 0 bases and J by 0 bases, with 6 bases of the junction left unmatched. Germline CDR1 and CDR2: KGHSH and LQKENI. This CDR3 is CASSPPRQGGSTDTQYF. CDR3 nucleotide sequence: TGTGCCAGCTCACCACCCCGACAGGGCGGGAGCACAGATACGCAGTATTTT.

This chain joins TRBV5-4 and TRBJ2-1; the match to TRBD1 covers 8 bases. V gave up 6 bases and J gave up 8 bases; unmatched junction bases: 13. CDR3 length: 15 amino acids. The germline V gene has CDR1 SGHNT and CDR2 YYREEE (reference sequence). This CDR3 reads CASTPGGSVLHEQFF. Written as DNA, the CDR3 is TGTGCCAGCACCCCAGGGGGCAGCGTCTTGCATGAGCAGTTCTTC.

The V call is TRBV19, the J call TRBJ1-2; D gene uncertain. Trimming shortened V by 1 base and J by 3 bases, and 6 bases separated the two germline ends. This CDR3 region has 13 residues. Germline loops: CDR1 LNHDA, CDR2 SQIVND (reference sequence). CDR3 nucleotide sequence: TGTGCCAGTAGTATAGTAGCTGACTATGGCTACACCTTC. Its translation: CASSIVADYGYTF.

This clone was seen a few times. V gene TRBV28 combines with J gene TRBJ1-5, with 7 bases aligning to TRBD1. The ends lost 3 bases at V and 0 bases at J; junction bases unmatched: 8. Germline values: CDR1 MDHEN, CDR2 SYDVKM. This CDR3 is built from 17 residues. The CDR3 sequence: CASSLQGGGYSNQPQHF. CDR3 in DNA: TGTGCCAGCAGTTTGCAGGGGGGGGGATATAGCAATCAGCCCCAGCATTTT.

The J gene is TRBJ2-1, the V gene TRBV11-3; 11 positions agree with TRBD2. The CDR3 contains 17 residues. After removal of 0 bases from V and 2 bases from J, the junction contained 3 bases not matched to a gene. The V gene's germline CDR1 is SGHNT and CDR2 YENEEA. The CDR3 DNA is TGTGCCAGCAGCTTAGAGGGACTAGCGGCAACCTACAATGAGCAGTTCTTC. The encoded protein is CASSLEGLAATYNEQFF.

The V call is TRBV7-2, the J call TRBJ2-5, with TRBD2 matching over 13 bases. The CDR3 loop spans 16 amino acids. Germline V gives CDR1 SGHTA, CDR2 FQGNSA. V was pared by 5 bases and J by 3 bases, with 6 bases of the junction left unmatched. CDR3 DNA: TGTGCCAGCAGCCGAACTACTAGCGGGAGGGAAGAGACCCAGTACTTC. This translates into CASSRTTSGREETQYF.

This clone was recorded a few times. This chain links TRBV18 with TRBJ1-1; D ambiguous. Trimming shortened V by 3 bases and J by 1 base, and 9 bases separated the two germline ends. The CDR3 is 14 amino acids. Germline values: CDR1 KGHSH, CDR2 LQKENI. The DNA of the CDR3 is TGTGCCAGCTCACCGAGTCAGACGAACACTGAAGCTTTCTTT. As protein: CASSPSQTNTEAFF.

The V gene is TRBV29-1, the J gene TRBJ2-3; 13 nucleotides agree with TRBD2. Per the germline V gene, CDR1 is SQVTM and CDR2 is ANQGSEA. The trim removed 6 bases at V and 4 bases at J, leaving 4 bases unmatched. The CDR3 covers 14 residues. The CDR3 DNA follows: TGCAGCGTCGGACTAGCGGGAGCCCCAGATACGCAGTATTTT. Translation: CSVGLAGAPDTQYF.

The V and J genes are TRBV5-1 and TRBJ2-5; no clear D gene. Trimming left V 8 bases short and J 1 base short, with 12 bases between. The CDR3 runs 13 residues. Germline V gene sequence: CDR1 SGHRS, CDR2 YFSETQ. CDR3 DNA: TGCGCCAGTTCCCGGGCCCCCCAAGAGACCCAGTACTTC. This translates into CASSRAPQETQYF.

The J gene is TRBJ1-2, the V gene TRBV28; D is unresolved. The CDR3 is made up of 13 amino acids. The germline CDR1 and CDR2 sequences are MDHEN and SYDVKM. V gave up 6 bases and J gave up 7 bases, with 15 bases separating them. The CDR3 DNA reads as TGTGCCAGCAGGCCCTCAGGTCCGGGTGGCTACACCTTC. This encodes CASRPSGPGGYTF.

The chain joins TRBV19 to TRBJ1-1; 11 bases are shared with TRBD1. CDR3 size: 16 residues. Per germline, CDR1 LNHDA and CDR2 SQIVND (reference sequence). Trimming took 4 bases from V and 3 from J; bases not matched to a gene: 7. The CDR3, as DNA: TGTGCCAGTAGTAGGCGGACAGGGGGCGCGTACACTGAAGCTTTCTTT. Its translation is CASSRRTGGAYTEAFF.

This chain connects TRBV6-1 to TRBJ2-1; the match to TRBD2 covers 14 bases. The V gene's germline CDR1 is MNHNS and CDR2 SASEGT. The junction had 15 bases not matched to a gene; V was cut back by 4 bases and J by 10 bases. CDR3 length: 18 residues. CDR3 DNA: TGTGCCAGCAGTGCTAACTCGGGACTAGCGGGAGCGGTGGGGGAGCAGTTCTTC. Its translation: CASSANSGLAGAVGEQFF.

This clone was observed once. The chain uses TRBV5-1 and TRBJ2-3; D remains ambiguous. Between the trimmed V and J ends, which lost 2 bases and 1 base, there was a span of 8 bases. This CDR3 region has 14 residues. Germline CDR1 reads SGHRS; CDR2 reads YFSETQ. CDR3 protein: CASSFVGGTDTQYF. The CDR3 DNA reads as TGCGCCAGCAGCTTTGTAGGAGGCACAGATACGCAGTATTTT.

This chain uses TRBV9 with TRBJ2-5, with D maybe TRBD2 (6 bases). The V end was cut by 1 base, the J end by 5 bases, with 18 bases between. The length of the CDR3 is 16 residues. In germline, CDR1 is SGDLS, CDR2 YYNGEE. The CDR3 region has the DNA TGTGCCAGCAGCGTAACGTATGGACTACCGCGGGAGACCCAGTACTTC. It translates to CASSVTYGLPRETQYF.

Here the CDR3 DNA reads TGTGCCAGCAGTTCACAGGGTGGAGAGACCCAGTACTTC. It is translated as CASSSQGGETQYF. The rearrangement uses TRBV28 and TRBJ2-5, with D perhaps matching TRBD1 (6 bases). The germline V gene encodes CDR1 MDHEN and CDR2 SYDVKM. The CDR3 is 13 amino acids. V lost 4 bases and J lost 4, with 10 bases in between.

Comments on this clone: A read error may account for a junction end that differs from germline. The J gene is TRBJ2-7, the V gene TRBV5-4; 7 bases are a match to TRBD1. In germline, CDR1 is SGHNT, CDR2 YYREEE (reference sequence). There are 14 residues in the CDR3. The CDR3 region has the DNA TGTGCCAGCAGCTTGGACAGGGGCTCCGACGAGCAGTACTTC. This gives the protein CASSLDRGSDEQYF.

The chain's CDR3 is CASSWGRGQGYEQYF. DNA for the CDR3: TGTGCCAGCAGCTGGGGCCGCGGACAGGGCTACGAGCAGTACTTC. The chain has TRBV5-4 and TRBJ2-7; 8 bases map to TRBD1. Germline-derived CDR1 and CDR2 are SGHNT and YYREEE (reference sequence). With 3 bases clipped from V and 3 bases from J, the junction kept 8 bases outside the gene matches. CDR3 length: 15 residues.

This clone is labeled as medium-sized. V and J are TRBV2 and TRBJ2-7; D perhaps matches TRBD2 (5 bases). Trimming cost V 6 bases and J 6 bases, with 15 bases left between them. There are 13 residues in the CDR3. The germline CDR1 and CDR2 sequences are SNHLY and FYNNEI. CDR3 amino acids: CASSGVGEFEQYF. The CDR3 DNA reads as TGTGCCAGCAGCGGGGTCGGGGAGTTCGAGCAGTACTTC.

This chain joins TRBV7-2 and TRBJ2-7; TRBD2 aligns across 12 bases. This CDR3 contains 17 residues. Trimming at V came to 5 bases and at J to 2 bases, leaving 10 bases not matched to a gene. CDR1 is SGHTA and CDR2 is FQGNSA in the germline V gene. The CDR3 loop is CASSPRTSGKGAYEQYF. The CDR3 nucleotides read TGTGCCAGCAGCCCGCGGACTAGCGGGAAGGGGGCCTACGAGCAGTACTTC.

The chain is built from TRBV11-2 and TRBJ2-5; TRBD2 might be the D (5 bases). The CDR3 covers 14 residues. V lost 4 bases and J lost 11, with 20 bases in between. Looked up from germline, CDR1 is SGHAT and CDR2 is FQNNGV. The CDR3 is CASSSLARAGEQYF. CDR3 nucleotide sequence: TGTGCCAGCAGCTCCCTCGCCCGTGCCGGGGAGCAGTACTTC. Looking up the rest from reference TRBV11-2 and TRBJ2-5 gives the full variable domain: EAGVAQSPRYKIIEKRQSVAFWCNPISGHATLYWYQQILGQGPKLLIQFQNNGVVDDSQLPKDRFSAERLKGVDSTLKIQPAKLEDSAVYLCASSSLARAGEQYFGPGTRLLVL.

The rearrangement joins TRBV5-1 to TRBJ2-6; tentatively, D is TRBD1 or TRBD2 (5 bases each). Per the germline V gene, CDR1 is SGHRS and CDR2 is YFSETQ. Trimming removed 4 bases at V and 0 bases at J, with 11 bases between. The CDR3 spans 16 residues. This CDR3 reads CASSVDGTSGANVLTF. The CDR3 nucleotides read TGCGCCAGCAGCGTTGACGGGACCTCTGGGGCCAACGTCCTGACTTTC.

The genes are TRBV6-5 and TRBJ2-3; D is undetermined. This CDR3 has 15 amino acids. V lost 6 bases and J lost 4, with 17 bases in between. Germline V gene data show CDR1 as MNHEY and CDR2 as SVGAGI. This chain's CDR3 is CASRSAPDRADTQYF. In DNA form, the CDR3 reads TGTGCCAGCAGATCCGCACCGGATAGGGCAGATACGCAGTATTTT.

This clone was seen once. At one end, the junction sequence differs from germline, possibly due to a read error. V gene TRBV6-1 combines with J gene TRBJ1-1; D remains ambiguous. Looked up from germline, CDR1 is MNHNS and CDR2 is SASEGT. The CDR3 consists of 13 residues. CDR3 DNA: TGTGCCAGCAGTGAAAGTGGGCGTTGGGGTACCCTGTTT. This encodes CASSESGRWGTLF.

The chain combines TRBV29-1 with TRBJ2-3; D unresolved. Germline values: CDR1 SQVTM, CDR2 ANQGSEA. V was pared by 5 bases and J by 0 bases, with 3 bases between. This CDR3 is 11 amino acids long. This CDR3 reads CSVTSTDTQYF. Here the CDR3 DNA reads TGCAGCGTTACTAGCACAGATACGCAGTATTTT.

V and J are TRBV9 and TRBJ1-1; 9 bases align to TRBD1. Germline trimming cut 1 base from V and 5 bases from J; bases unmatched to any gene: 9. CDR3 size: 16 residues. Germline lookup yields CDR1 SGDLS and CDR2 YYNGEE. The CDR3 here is CASSVRGDRAATEAFF. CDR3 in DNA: TGTGCCAGCAGCGTAAGGGGGGACAGGGCGGCTACTGAAGCTTTCTTT. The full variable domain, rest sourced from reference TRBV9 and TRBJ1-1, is DSGVTQTPKHLITATGQRVTLRCSPRSGDLSVYWYQQSLDQGLQFLIQYYNGEERAKGNILERFSAQQFPDLHSELNLSSLELGDSALYFCASSVRGDRAATEAFFGQGTRLTVV.

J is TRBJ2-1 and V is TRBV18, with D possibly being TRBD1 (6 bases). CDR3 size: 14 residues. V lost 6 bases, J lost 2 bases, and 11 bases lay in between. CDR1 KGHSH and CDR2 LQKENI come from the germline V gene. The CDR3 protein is CASSRGQTYNEQFF. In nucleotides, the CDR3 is TGTGCCAGCTCCAGAGGACAGACCTACAATGAGCAGTTCTTC.

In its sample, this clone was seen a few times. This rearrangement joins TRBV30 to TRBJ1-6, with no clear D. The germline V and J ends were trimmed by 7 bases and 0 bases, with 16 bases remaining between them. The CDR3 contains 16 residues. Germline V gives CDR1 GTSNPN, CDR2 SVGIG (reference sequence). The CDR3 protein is CAFRDRFRSYNSPLHF. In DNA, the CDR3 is TGTGCCTTCAGAGATAGGTTTCGCTCCTATAATTCACCCCTCCACTTT.